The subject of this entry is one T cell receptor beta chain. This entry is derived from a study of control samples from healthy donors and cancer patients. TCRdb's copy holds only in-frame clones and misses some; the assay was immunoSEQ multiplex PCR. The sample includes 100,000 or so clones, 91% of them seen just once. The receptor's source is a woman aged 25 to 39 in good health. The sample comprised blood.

The CDR3 bases are TGTGCCAGCGGACTTGGAGGTATTCGTGCCTACGAGCAGTACTTC. This translates into CASGLGGIRAYEQYF. This rearrangement joins TRBV5-4 to TRBJ2-7; D is perhaps TRBD2 (5 bases). Trimming took off 7 bases at V and 2 bases at J, with 19 bases between the two ends. CDR1 is SGHNT, CDR2 YYREEE, per germline (reference sequence). CDR3 length equals 15 residues.